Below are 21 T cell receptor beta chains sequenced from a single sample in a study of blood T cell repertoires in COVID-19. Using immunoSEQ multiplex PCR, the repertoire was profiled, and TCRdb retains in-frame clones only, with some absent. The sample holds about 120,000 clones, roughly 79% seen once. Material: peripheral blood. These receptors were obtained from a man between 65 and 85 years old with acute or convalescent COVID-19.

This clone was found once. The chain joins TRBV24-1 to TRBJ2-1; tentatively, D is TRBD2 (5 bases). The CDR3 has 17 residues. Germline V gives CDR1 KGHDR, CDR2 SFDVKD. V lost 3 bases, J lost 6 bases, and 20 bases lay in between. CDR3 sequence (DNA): TGTGCCACCAGTGATAGTAGTTTTGGCGGGTGGTTCAATGAGCAGTTCTTC. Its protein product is CATSDSSFGGWFNEQFF.

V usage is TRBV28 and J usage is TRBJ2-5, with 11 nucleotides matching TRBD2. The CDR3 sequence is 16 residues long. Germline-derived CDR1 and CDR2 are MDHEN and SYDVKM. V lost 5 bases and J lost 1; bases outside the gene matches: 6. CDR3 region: CASSRDSGGAQETQYF. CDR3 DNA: TGTGCCAGCAGTAGAGATAGCGGGGGGGCCCAAGAGACCCAGTACTTC.

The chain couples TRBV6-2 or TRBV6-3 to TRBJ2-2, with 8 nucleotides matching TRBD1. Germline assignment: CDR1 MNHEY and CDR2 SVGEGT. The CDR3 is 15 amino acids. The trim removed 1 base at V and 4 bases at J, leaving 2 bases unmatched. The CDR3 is CASSYFTGGTGELFF. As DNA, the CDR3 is TGTGCCAGCAGTTACTTCACAGGGGGCACCGGGGAGCTGTTTTTT.

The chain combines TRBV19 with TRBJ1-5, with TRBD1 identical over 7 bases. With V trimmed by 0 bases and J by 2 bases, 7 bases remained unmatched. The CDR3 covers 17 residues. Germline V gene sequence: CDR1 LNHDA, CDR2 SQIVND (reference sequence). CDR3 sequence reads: CASSIDRRQGGNQPQHF. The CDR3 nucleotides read TGTGCCAGTAGTATAGATCGGCGACAGGGAGGCAATCAGCCCCAGCATTTT.

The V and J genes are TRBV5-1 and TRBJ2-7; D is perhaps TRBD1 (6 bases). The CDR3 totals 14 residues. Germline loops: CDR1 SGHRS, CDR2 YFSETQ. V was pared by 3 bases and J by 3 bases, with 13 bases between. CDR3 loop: CASSSQGIGYEQYF. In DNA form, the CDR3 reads TGCGCCAGCAGCTCACAGGGTATCGGCTACGAGCAGTACTTC.

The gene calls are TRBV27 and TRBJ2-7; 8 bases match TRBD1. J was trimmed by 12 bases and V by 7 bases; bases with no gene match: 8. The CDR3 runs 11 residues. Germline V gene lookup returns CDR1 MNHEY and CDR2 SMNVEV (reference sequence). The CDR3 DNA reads TGTGCCAGCACCATAAGGGGGACAGGGTACTTC. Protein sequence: CASTIRGTGYF.

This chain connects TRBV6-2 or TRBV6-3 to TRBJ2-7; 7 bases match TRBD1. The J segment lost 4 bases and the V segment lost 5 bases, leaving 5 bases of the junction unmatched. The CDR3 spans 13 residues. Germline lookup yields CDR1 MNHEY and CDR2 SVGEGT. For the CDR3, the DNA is TGTGCCAGCAGTCGGGACAGACAGTACGAGCAGTACTTC. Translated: CASSRDRQYEQYF.

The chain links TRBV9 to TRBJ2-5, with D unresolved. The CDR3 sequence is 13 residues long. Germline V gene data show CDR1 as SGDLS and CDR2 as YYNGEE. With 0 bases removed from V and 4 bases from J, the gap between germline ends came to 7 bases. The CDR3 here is CASSVGLRETQYF. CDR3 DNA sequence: TGTGCCAGCAGCGTAGGATTGAGAGAGACCCAGTACTTC.

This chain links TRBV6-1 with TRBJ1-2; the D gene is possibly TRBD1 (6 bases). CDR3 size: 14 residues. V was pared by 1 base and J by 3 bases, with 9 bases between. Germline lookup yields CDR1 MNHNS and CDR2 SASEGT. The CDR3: CASSEGRGDYGYTF. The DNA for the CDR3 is TGTGCCAGCAGTGAAGGCAGGGGTGACTATGGCTACACCTTC.

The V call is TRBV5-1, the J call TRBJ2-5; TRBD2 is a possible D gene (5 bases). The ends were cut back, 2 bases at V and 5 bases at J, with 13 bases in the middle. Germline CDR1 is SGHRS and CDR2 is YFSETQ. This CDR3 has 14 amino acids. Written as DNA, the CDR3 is TGCGCCAGCAGCTTCGGGCCCCGCGGGGAGACCCAGTACTTC. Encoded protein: CASSFGPRGETQYF.

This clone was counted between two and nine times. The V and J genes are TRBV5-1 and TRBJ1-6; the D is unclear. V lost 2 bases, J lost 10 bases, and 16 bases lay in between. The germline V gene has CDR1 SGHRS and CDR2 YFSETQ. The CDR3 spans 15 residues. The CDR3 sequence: CASSFWEDKRSPLHF. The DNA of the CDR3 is TGCGCCAGCAGCTTCTGGGAGGATAAGCGCTCACCCCTCCACTTT. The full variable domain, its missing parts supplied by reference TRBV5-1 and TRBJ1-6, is KAGVTQTPRYLIKTRGQQVTLSCSPISGHRSVSWYQQTPGQGLQFLFEYFSETQRNKGNFPGRFSGRQFSNSRSEMNVSTLELGDSALYLCASSFWEDKRSPLHFGNGTRLTVT.

CDR3 DNA sequence: TGTGCCAGCAGTGGGCCCCGCGGCACAGATACGCAGTATTTT. This encodes CASSGPRGTDTQYF. This sequence joins TRBV6-2 or TRBV6-3 and TRBJ2-3; D remains unclear. CDR1 and CDR2 (germline): MNHEY, SVGEGT. Between the trimmed V and J ends, which lost 5 bases and 1 base, there was a span of 10 bases. The CDR3 consists of 14 residues.

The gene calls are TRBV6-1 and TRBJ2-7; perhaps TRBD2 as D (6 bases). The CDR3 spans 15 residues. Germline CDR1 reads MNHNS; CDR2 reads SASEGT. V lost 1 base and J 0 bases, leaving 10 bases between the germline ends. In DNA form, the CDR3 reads TGTGCCAGCAGTGAAGGGGACTTTACCTCCTACGAGCAGTACTTC. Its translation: CASSEGDFTSYEQYF.

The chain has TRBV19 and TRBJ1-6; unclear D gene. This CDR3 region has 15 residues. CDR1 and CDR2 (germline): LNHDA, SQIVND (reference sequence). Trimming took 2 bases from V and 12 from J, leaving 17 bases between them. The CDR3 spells CASSIYGSKEVPLHF. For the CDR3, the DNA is TGTGCCAGTAGTATATACGGCTCAAAAGAGGTACCCCTCCACTTT.

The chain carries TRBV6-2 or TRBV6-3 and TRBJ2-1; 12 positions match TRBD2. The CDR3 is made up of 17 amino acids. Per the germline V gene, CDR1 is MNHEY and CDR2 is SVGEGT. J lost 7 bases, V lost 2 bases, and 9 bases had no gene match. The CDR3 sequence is CASSYPLAGGHRNEQFF. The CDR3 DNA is TGTGCCAGCAGTTACCCCCTAGCGGGGGGGCACAGGAATGAGCAGTTCTTC.

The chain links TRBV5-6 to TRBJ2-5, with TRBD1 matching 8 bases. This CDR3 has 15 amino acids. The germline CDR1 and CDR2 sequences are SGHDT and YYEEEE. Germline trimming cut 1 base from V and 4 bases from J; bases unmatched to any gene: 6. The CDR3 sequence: CASSLSARGRETQYF. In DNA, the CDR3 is TGTGCCAGCAGCTTGAGCGCCAGGGGGCGAGAGACCCAGTACTTC.

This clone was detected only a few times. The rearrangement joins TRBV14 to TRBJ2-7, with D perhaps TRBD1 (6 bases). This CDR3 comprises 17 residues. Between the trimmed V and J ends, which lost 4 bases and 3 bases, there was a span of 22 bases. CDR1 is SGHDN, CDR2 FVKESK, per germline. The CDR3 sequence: CASSPRTAMTRFYEQYF. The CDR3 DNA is TGTGCCAGCAGCCCCAGGACAGCTATGACCCGTTTCTACGAGCAGTACTTC. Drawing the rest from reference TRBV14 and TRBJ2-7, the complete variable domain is EAGVTQFPSHSVIEKGQTVTLRCDPISGHDNLYWYRRVMGKEIKFLLHFVKESKQDESGMPNNRFLAERTGGTYSTLKVQPAELEDSGVYFCASSPRTAMTRFYEQYFGPGTRLTVT.

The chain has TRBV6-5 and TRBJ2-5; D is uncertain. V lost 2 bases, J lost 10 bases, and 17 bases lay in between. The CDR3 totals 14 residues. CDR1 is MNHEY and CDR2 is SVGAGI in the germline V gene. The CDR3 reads CASSYLGVTLNQYF. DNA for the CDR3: TGTGCCAGCAGTTACCTTGGAGTGACTCTCAACCAGTACTTC.

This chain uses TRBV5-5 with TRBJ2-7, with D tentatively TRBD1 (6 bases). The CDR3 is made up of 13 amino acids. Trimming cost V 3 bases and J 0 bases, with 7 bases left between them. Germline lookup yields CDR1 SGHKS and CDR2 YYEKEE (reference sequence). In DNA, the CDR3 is TGTGCCAGCAGCTGGGACAACTCCTACGAGCAGTACTTC. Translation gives CASSWDNSYEQYF.

The CDR3 is CASSLMWRENTGELFF. In DNA, the CDR3 is TGTGCCAGCAGCTTAATGTGGAGGGAAAACACCGGGGAGCTGTTTTTT. The gene calls are TRBV7-3 and TRBJ2-2; possible D gene TRBD2, 6 bases. The CDR3 sequence is 16 residues long. CDR1 is SGHTA and CDR2 is FQGTGA in the germline V gene. V lost 1 base and J 2 bases, leaving 11 bases between the germline ends.

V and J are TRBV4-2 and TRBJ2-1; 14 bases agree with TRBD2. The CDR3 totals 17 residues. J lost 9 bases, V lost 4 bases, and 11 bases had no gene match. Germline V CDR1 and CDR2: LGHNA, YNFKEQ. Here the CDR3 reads CASSPRLAGGRGGEQFF. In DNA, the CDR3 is TGTGCCAGCAGCCCCCGACTAGCGGGGGGGCGGGGGGGTGAGCAGTTCTTC.